This is a list of T cell receptor beta chains from one sample in a study of blood T cells in healthy people across ages. In TCRdb, the 5' RACE reads were re-called with MiXCR into one record per CDR3 protein. The top ten clones hold more than 3% of a sample with about 630,000 distinct CDR3 sequences, over 20% of them seen once. Sequencing input: blood. The receptors derive from a man in his sixties or seventies in good health. Each CDR3 is given with its conserved first and last residue. Fields, in order: V gene, D gene, clone size, J gene, CDR3 protein, CDR3 DNA. D genes are given only for firm matches. Size values are once, few and many counts, or a class for expanded clones, and some rows have none.

v_gene: TRBV11-2
d_gene: TRBD2
abundance: few
j_gene: TRBJ2-3
CDR3aa: CASSLDLAGVDTQYF
CDR3nt: TGTGCCAGCAGCTTAGATCTAGCGGGAGTAGATACGCAGTATTTT

v_gene: TRBV18
d_gene: -
abundance: many
j_gene: TRBJ1-2
CDR3aa: CASSPGANNYGYTF
CDR3nt: TGTGCCAGCTCACCAGGGGCGAATAACTATGGCTACACCTTC

v_gene: TRBV21-1
d_gene: -
abundance: few
j_gene: TRBJ2-5
CDR3aa: CDGGPQETQYF
CDR3nt: TGCGATGGGGGCCCTCAAGAGACCCAGTACTTC

v_gene: TRBV12-3/TRBV12-4
d_gene: -
abundance: few
j_gene: TRBJ2-5
CDR3aa: CASSRPGRHQETQYF
CDR3nt: TGTGCCAGCAGCCGACCGGGACGCCACCAAGAGACCCAGTACTTC

v_gene: TRBV11-2
d_gene: -
abundance: -
j_gene: TRBJ1-4
CDR3aa: CASSPKTTNEKLFF
CDR3nt: TGTGCCAGCAGCCCTAAAACAACTAATGAAAAACTGTTTTTT

v_gene: TRBV2
d_gene: TRBD2
abundance: few
j_gene: TRBJ2-1
CDR3aa: CASKAGTSVNNEQFF
CDR3nt: TGTGCCAGCAAAGCCGGGACTAGCGTTAACAATGAGCAGTTCTTC

v_gene: TRBV2
d_gene: -
abundance: -
j_gene: TRBJ1-5
CDR3aa: CASSPTGVEPQHF
CDR3nt: TGTGCCAGCAGTCCGACAGGAGTAGAGCCCCAGCATTTT

v_gene: TRBV11-3
d_gene: TRBD1
abundance: -
j_gene: TRBJ2-7
CDR3aa: CASSVGGTGIHEQYF
CDR3nt: TGTGCCAGCAGCGTAGGAGGGACAGGGATACACGAGCAGTACTTC

v_gene: TRBV20-1
d_gene: -
abundance: -
j_gene: TRBJ2-1
CDR3aa: CSARDRDRSSFLGLAFYNEQFF
CDR3nt: TGCAGTGCTAGAGACCGGGACAGATCTTCTTTCCTAGGACTAGCTTTCTACAATGAGCAGTTCTTC

v_gene: TRBV12-3/TRBV12-4
d_gene: -
abundance: few
j_gene: TRBJ2-2
CDR3aa: CASSFGEPWDTGELFF
CDR3nt: TGTGCCAGCAGTTTCGGGGAGCCGTGGGACACCGGGGAGCTGTTTTTT

v_gene: TRBV6-1
d_gene: TRBD2
abundance: -
j_gene: TRBJ2-3
CDR3aa: CASDINGRTDTQYF
CDR3nt: TGTGCCAGCGATATAAACGGGAGGACAGATACGCAGTATTTT

v_gene: TRBV20-1
d_gene: -
abundance: few
j_gene: TRBJ2-7
CDR3aa: CSARDRREGSYEQYF
CDR3nt: TGCAGTGCTAGAGATCGGCGAGAGGGCTCCTACGAGCAGTACTTC

v_gene: TRBV20-1
d_gene: -
abundance: few
j_gene: TRBJ2-2
CDR3aa: CSARGQGGIGELFF
CDR3nt: TGCAGTGCTAGAGGCCAGGGCGGTATCGGGGAGCTGTTTTTT

v_gene: TRBV5-1
d_gene: TRBD1
abundance: -
j_gene: TRBJ2-4
CDR3aa: CASRISPGQGNIQYF
CDR3nt: TGCGCCAGCCGGATTAGCCCGGGACAGGGAAACATTCAGTACTTC

v_gene: TRBV29-1
d_gene: TRBD2
abundance: few
j_gene: TRBJ2-1
CDR3aa: CSVWGLAGVATLDEQFF
CDR3nt: TGCAGCGTGTGGGGACTAGCGGGAGTAGCCACGCTGGATGAGCAGTTCTTC

v_gene: TRBV19
d_gene: -
abundance: -
j_gene: TRBJ2-3
CDR3aa: CASSIGGRRTDTQYF
CDR3nt: TGTGCCAGTAGTATAGGTGGGAGGCGGACAGATACGCAGTATTTT

v_gene: TRBV2
d_gene: -
abundance: -
j_gene: TRBJ2-7
CDR3aa: CASRGVQGLSSYEQYF
CDR3nt: TGTGCCAGCAGGGGGGTACAGGGACTTAGCTCCTACGAGCAGTACTTC

v_gene: TRBV7-3
d_gene: TRBD2
abundance: -
j_gene: TRBJ2-3
CDR3aa: CASSPGGGNTDTQYF
CDR3nt: TGTGCCAGCAGCCCCGGGGGAGGGAACACAGATACGCAGTATTTT

v_gene: TRBV6-5
d_gene: TRBD1
abundance: few
j_gene: TRBJ1-3
CDR3aa: CASSNPTGHGNTIYF
CDR3nt: TGTGCCAGCAGTAATCCGACAGGGCATGGAAACACCATATATTTT

v_gene: TRBV9
d_gene: TRBD1
abundance: few
j_gene: TRBJ2-1
CDR3aa: CASSATGINYNEQFF
CDR3nt: TGTGCCAGCAGCGCGACAGGGATCAACTACAATGAGCAGTTCTTC

v_gene: TRBV3-1
d_gene: -
abundance: few
j_gene: TRBJ2-4
CDR3aa: CASSQSLGRNIQCF
CDR3nt: TGTGCCAGCAGCCAAAGTTTGGGCAGAAACATTCAGTGCTTC

v_gene: TRBV29-1
d_gene: TRBD2
abundance: -
j_gene: TRBJ2-3
CDR3aa: CSVCPGLAADTQYF
CDR3nt: TGCAGCGTCTGCCCGGGACTAGCGGCAGATACGCAGTATTTT

v_gene: TRBV20-1
d_gene: -
abundance: -
j_gene: TRBJ2-3
CDR3aa: CSARVDQDTQYF
CDR3nt: TGCAGTGCTAGAGTTGACCAGGATACGCAGTATTTT

v_gene: TRBV3-1
d_gene: -
abundance: few
j_gene: TRBJ2-5
CDR3aa: CASSRDEETQYF
CDR3nt: TGTGCCAGCAGCCGGGACGAAGAGACCCAGTACTTC

v_gene: TRBV6-2/TRBV6-3
d_gene: TRBD1
abundance: few
j_gene: TRBJ1-1
CDR3aa: CASSYGTGDLSFF
CDR3nt: TGTGCCAGCAGTTACGGGACAGGGGATTTATCTTTCTTT

v_gene: TRBV12-3/TRBV12-4
d_gene: -
abundance: few
j_gene: TRBJ1-5
CDR3aa: CASSFWTTSTDTQHF
CDR3nt: TGTGCCAGCAGTTTTTGGACTACTAGCACAGATACGCAGCATTTT

v_gene: TRBV14
d_gene: -
abundance: few
j_gene: TRBJ1-4
CDR3aa: CASSQEFSRQPNEKLFF
CDR3nt: TGTGCCAGCAGCCAAGAATTTTCGCGACAGCCTAATGAAAAACTGTTTTTT

v_gene: TRBV3-1
d_gene: -
abundance: few
j_gene: TRBJ2-3
CDR3aa: CASSPGAITDTQYF
CDR3nt: TGTGCCAGCAGCCCCGGGGCCATCACAGATACGCAGTATTTT

v_gene: TRBV20-1
d_gene: TRBD1
abundance: few
j_gene: TRBJ1-6
CDR3aa: CSARNRDSSYNSPLHF
CDR3nt: TGCAGTGCTAGAAACAGGGACAGCTCCTATAATTCACCCCTCCACTTT

v_gene: TRBV20-1
d_gene: TRBD2
abundance: -
j_gene: TRBJ2-7
CDR3aa: CSAKAREGITYEQYF
CDR3nt: TGCAGTGCTAAGGCGAGGGAGGGAATCACCTACGAGCAGTACTTC

v_gene: TRBV5-1
d_gene: TRBD1
abundance: -
j_gene: TRBJ2-2
CDR3aa: CASSLQGPDTGELFF
CDR3nt: TGCGCCAGCAGCTTACAGGGGCCAGACACCGGGGAGCTGTTTTTT

v_gene: TRBV7-9
d_gene: -
abundance: once
j_gene: TRBJ2-2
CDR3aa: CASTEGTWNAGELFF
CDR3nt: TGTGCCAGCACTGAGGGGACATGGAACGCCGGGGAGCTGTTTTTT

v_gene: TRBV20-1
d_gene: TRBD2
abundance: many
j_gene: TRBJ2-1
CDR3aa: CSAPTTSGSLGDNEQFF
CDR3nt: TGCAGTGCTCCCACTACCAGCGGGAGCCTTGGTGACAATGAGCAGTTCTTC

v_gene: TRBV6-2/TRBV6-3
d_gene: TRBD2
abundance: few
j_gene: TRBJ2-3
CDR3aa: CASRLPTSGRTDTQYF
CDR3nt: TGTGCCAGCAGACTACCGACTAGCGGGCGCACAGATACGCAGTATTTT

v_gene: TRBV27
d_gene: -
abundance: once
j_gene: TRBJ2-1
CDR3aa: CASSQGRGLNNEQFF
CDR3nt: TGTGCCAGCAGTCAAGGCCGTGGTCTCAACAATGAGCAGTTCTTC

v_gene: TRBV24-1
d_gene: -
abundance: few
j_gene: TRBJ2-1
CDR3aa: CATSDHRVNEQFF
CDR3nt: TGTGCCACCAGTGACCACAGGGTCAATGAGCAGTTCTTC

v_gene: TRBV7-9
d_gene: -
abundance: few
j_gene: TRBJ2-3
CDR3aa: CASSLETADTQYF
CDR3nt: TGTGCCAGCAGCTTAGAAACGGCAGATACGCAGTATTTT

v_gene: TRBV19
d_gene: TRBD2
abundance: few
j_gene: TRBJ2-1
CDR3aa: CASSRPGLAFEQFF
CDR3nt: TGTGCCAGTAGTAGACCGGGACTAGCATTCGAGCAGTTCTTC

v_gene: TRBV2
d_gene: -
abundance: few
j_gene: TRBJ2-4
CDR3aa: CASSGSPLRIQYF
CDR3nt: TGTGCCAGCAGTGGGTCTCCTCTTCGGATTCAGTACTTC

v_gene: TRBV29-1
d_gene: -
abundance: -
j_gene: TRBJ2-7
CDR3aa: CSVLQQGPYEQYF
CDR3nt: TGCAGCGTTCTCCAGCAGGGACCCTACGAGCAGTACTTC

v_gene: TRBV5-1
d_gene: -
abundance: many
j_gene: TRBJ2-4
CDR3aa: CASRSQGGNIQYF
CDR3nt: TGCGCCAGCAGAAGTCAGGGGGGGAACATTCAGTACTTC

v_gene: TRBV27
d_gene: TRBD2
abundance: many
j_gene: TRBJ2-5
CDR3aa: CASSLLAGVKETQYF
CDR3nt: TGTGCCAGCAGTTTACTAGCGGGAGTAAAAGAGACCCAGTACTTC

v_gene: TRBV20-1
d_gene: TRBD2
abundance: few
j_gene: TRBJ2-3
CDR3aa: CSASAGGIGDTQYF
CDR3nt: TGCAGTGCTAGCGCGGGAGGAATCGGGGATACGCAGTATTTT

v_gene: TRBV4-2
d_gene: -
abundance: -
j_gene: TRBJ1-1
CDR3aa: CASSQDGVLNTEAFF
CDR3nt: TGTGCCAGCAGCCAAGATGGGGTATTGAACACTGAAGCTTTCTTT

v_gene: TRBV28
d_gene: -
abundance: few
j_gene: TRBJ1-6
CDR3aa: CASSSGVGSPLHF
CDR3nt: TGTGCCAGCAGCTCAGGGGTAGGGTCACCCCTCCACTTT

v_gene: TRBV24-1
d_gene: -
abundance: -
j_gene: TRBJ2-3
CDR3aa: CATSDRQGGRDTQYF
CDR3nt: TGTGCCACCAGTGACCGACAGGGAGGGAGAGATACGCAGTATTTT

v_gene: TRBV10-3
d_gene: TRBD1
abundance: few
j_gene: TRBJ1-4
CDR3aa: CATGQGAGANEKLFF
CDR3nt: TGTGCCACCGGACAGGGGGCAGGAGCTAATGAAAAACTGTTTTTT

v_gene: TRBV20-1
d_gene: TRBD2
abundance: -
j_gene: TRBJ2-7
CDR3aa: CSATGLAGGPGSYEQYF
CDR3nt: TGCAGTGCTACGGGACTAGCGGGAGGGCCAGGTTCCTACGAGCAGTACTTC

v_gene: TRBV27
d_gene: -
abundance: few
j_gene: TRBJ1-1
CDR3aa: CASTAHAGANTEAFF
CDR3nt: TGTGCCAGCACCGCCCACGCGGGCGCGAACACTGAAGCTTTCTTT

v_gene: TRBV5-1
d_gene: -
abundance: -
j_gene: TRBJ2-1
CDR3aa: CASSLNGGISSYNEQFF
CDR3nt: TGCGCCAGCAGCTTGAATGGCGGGATCAGCTCCTACAATGAGCAGTTCTTC

v_gene: TRBV30
d_gene: TRBD2
abundance: -
j_gene: TRBJ2-7
CDR3aa: CAWSPSGSPHEQYF
CDR3nt: TGTGCCTGGAGTCCTAGCGGGAGTCCCCACGAGCAGTACTTC

v_gene: TRBV6-6
d_gene: -
abundance: few
j_gene: TRBJ2-7
CDR3aa: CASRTLQGDHEQYF
CDR3nt: TGTGCCAGCCGAACCCTCCAGGGAGACCACGAGCAGTACTTC

v_gene: TRBV9
d_gene: -
abundance: -
j_gene: TRBJ2-2
CDR3aa: CAGSPNSGGNTGELFF
CDR3nt: TGTGCCGGCAGCCCCAATAGCGGAGGGAACACCGGGGAGCTGTTTTTT

v_gene: TRBV14
d_gene: -
abundance: -
j_gene: TRBJ1-5
CDR3aa: CASSQVPGNQPQHF
CDR3nt: TGTGCCAGCAGCCAAGTTCCAGGTAATCAGCCCCAGCATTTT

v_gene: TRBV12-3/TRBV12-4
d_gene: -
abundance: -
j_gene: TRBJ2-5
CDR3aa: CASSFSRRGFGETQYF
CDR3nt: TGTGCCAGCAGTTTTTCTAGGCGGGGTTTCGGAGAGACCCAGTACTTC

v_gene: TRBV5-1
d_gene: TRBD1
abundance: -
j_gene: TRBJ2-5
CDR3aa: CASSLAGTGGETQYF
CDR3nt: TGCGCCAGCAGCTTGGCCGGGACAGGGGGAGAGACCCAGTACTTC

v_gene: TRBV14
d_gene: -
abundance: few
j_gene: TRBJ2-5
CDR3aa: CASSQGPRETQYF
CDR3nt: TGTGCCAGCAGCCAAGGGCCCCGGGAGACCCAGTACTTC

v_gene: TRBV18
d_gene: -
abundance: few
j_gene: TRBJ2-3
CDR3aa: CASSPSFRTDTQYF
CDR3nt: TGTGCCAGCTCACCAAGCTTCCGCACAGATACGCAGTATTTT

v_gene: TRBV9
d_gene: -
abundance: few
j_gene: TRBJ2-5
CDR3aa: CASSVGEDQETQYF
CDR3nt: TGTGCCAGCAGCGTAGGAGAGGACCAAGAGACCCAGTACTTC